These T cell receptor beta chains were read from a single sample in a study of cytotoxic CD8 clonotypes in ibrutinib-treated CLL. Sequencing was performed with immunoSEQ multiplex PCR; in TCRdb, only in-frame clones are kept and a portion is missing. The data show about 68,000 clones, approximately 70% seen once. Specimen: PBMCs, collected after 12 months of ibrutinib treatment. These receptors were collected from a human donor with chronic lymphocytic leukemia. CDR3s include the opening cysteine and the closing phenylalanine or tryptophan. Each record gives: D gene, J gene, V gene, clone size, CDR3 protein, CDR3 DNA. D genes are given only for firm matches. Where a row states a size, it is once, few, many or the class of an expanded clone; other rows omit it.

>-|TRBJ1-4|TRBV4-3|-
CASSQDLRGARVEKLFF
TGCGCCAGCAGCCAAGATCTCAGGGGCGCGAGGGTTGAAAAACTGTTTTTT
>-|TRBJ1-2|TRBV6-1|-
CASSDFWTYGYTF
TGTGCCAGCAGTGACTTTTGGACCTATGGCTACACCTTC
>TRBD1|TRBJ1-2|TRBV6-5|-
CASSYTGGYGYTF
TGTGCCAGCAGCTACACAGGGGGTTATGGCTACACCTTC
>TRBD1|TRBJ1-2|TRBV9|-
CASSVDGTGIFRYTF
TGTGCCAGCAGCGTAGATGGGACAGGGATATTTCGCTACACCTTC
>TRBD1|TRBJ1-6|TRBV6-6|-
CASSYRTGGGSPLHF
TGTGCCAGCAGTTACCGGACAGGGGGCGGTTCACCCCTCCACTTT
>-|TRBJ2-7|TRBV18|-
CASSLATADEQYF
TGTGCCAGCTCACTAGCGACGGCTGACGAGCAGTACTTC
>TRBD1|TRBJ1-5|TRBV27|-
CASSADREGNQPQHF
TGTGCCAGCAGTGCAGACAGGGAGGGCAATCAGCCCCAGCATTTT
>TRBD1|TRBJ2-1|TRBV11-3|-
CASSTPGTVPVANEQFF
TGTGCCAGCAGCACTCCCGGGACAGTCCCCGTGGCCAATGAGCAGTTCTTC
>-|TRBJ2-5|TRBV6-5|-
CASSQGETQYF
TGTGCCAGCAGTCAGGGAGAGACCCAGTACTTC
>-|TRBJ2-7|TRBV2|-
CASSEAGLGSYEQYF
TGTGCCAGCAGTGAAGCGGGGTTAGGTTCCTACGAGCAGTACTTC
>-|TRBJ1-6|TRBV7-3|few
CASSVGQSNSPLHF
TGTGCCAGCAGCGTCGGACAGAGCAATTCACCCCTCCACTTT
>-|TRBJ1-1|TRBV30|-
CAWSLGMNTEAFF
TGTGCCTGGAGTTTGGGTATGAACACTGAAGCTTTCTTT
>-|TRBJ1-5|TRBV18|-
CASSPGQGSQPQHF
TGTGCCAGCTCACCCGGGCAGGGAAGTCAGCCCCAGCATTTT
>-|TRBJ2-3|TRBV12-5|-
CASGLRDTGTDTQYF
TGTGCTAGTGGCCTCCGGGACACCGGCACAGATACGCAGTATTTT
>-|TRBJ2-7|TRBV7-8|-
CAAGTSFLNEQYF
TGTGCCGCCGGGACAAGTTTTTTGAACGAGCAGTACTTC
>-|TRBJ2-7|TRBV6-5|-
CASSYSRNSYEQYF
TGTGCCAGCAGTTACTCTCGGAACTCCTACGAGCAGTACTTC